This TCR beta chain came from a study of CD8 T cells in Susac syndrome. CD8+ and CD4+ T cells circulating in blood were sequenced for TCR beta. In contrast to the negatively isolated CD8+ and CD4+ T cells, TEMRA cells were FACS-enriched. Between the trimmed V and J ends, which lost 1 base and 0 bases, there was a span of 4 bases. CDR1 is SGHTA and CDR2 is FQGNSA in the germline V gene. This CDR3 has 15 residues. RNA, at 0.5 to 1 ug, was reverse transcribed with random hexamers. Amplification of TCR beta CDR3 spanned 54 Vbeta and 13 Jbeta via immunoSEQ multiplex PCR. Each CDR3 protein is one row after TCRdb ran MiXCR on the immunoSEQ multiplex PCR reads. The top ten hold under 0.15% of the sample, which has almost 450,000 distinct CDR3 sequences, about 85% seen once.

This clonotype was sampled from a human donor with multiple sclerosis. The V gene is TRBV7-2, the J gene TRBJ2-6, with no clear D. Sequenced material: CD8+ T cells from PBMCs. The CDR3 loop is CASSLVVSGANVLTF. The CDR3 DNA is TGTGCCAGCAGCTTAGTAGTCTCTGGGGCCAACGTCCTGACTTTC.